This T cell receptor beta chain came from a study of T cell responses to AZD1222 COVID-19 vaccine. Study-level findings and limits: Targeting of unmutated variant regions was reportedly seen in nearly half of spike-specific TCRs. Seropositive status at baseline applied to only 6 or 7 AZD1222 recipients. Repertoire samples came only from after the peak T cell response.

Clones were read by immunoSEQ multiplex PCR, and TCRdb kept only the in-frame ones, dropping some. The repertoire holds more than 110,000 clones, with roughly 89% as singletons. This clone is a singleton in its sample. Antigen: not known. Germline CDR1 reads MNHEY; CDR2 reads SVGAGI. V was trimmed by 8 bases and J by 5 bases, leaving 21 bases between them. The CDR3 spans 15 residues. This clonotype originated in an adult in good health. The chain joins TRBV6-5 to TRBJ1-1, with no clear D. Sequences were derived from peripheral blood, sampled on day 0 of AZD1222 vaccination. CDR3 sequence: CASSIGEAGRTEAFF. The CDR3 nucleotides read TGTGCCAGCTCGATTGGGGAGGCAGGTAGAACTGAAGCTTTCTTT.